This TCR beta chain was captured in a study of blood T cell repertoires in COVID-19. This clone was detected only a few times. Using immunoSEQ multiplex PCR, the repertoire was profiled, and TCRdb retains in-frame clones only, with some absent. The sample lists about 150,000 clones, roughly 89% occurring once. The sequenced sample was peripheral blood. The receptor was derived from a man aged 60 to 75 with active or convalescent COVID-19.

CDR3 in amino acids: CASSLLPSGINYEQYF. CDR3 DNA: TGTGCCAGCAGCTTACTGCCTAGCGGGATCAACTACGAGCAGTACTTC. The chain couples TRBV7-6 to TRBJ2-7; 9 bases align to TRBD2. The germline V gene has CDR1 SGHVS and CDR2 FNYEAQ. The CDR3 covers 16 residues. Trimming took 2 bases from V and 3 from J; bases not matched to a gene: 8. Full variable domain (rest looked up from reference TRBV7-6 and TRBJ2-7): GAGVSQSPRYKVTKRGQDVALRCDPISGHVSLYWYRQALGQGPEFLTYFNYEAQQDKSGLPNDRFSAERPEGSISTLTIQRTEQRDSAMYRCASSLLPSGINYEQYFGPGTRLTVT.